The 24 T cell receptor beta chains below were found in one sample sequenced in a study of CD8+CD57+ T cells in acquired aplastic anemia (dated by TCRdb to about 2018). This sample was sequenced with an Illumina HiSeq 2000. Genomic DNA served as template for TCR beta VDJ combination and CDR3 sequence profiling. TCRdb ran its own pipeline on the public reads, namely fastp trimming at Q25 and MiXCR clone calling, and kept in-frame beta chains. Identical CDR3 proteins give one entry, which carries the most common genes and DNA. The sample profile shows 160,000 or so distinct CDR3 sequences; 40% to 55% of them were found once. 2.5% to 3.5% of the sample belongs to the ten largest clones. Flow cytometry had shown CD8+CD57+ cell expansion in the patients selected for sequencing. The sequenced material came from sorted CD4+, CD8+, or CD8+CD57+ T cells (not recorded which) from PBMCs. These receptor sequences come from a human donor with aplastic anemia.

This chain links TRBV29-1 with TRBJ1-5; 8 nucleotides align to TRBD1. Germline CDR1 SQVTM, CDR2 ANQGSEA. The CDR3 runs 10 residues. V lost 8 bases to trimming and J lost 11 bases; unmatched junction nucleotides: 5. The CDR3 spells CSLRQGTQHF. The CDR3, as DNA: TGCAGCCTTAGACAGGGGACCCAGCATTTT.

This clonotype was seen a single time. CDR3 in amino acids: CATSDWNTEAFF. CDR3 sequence (DNA): TGTGCCACCAGTGATTGGAACACTGAAGCTTTCTTT. The rearrangement uses TRBV24-1 and TRBJ1-1; unclear D gene. Germline V CDR1 and CDR2: KGHDR, SFDVKD. The V gene lost 2 bases and the J gene lost 1 base, with 1 base spanning the gap. The CDR3 consists of 12 residues.

The chain has TRBV29-1 and TRBJ2-7; tentatively, D is TRBD1 (6 bases). Trimming took 6 bases from V and 2 from J, leaving 17 bases between them. The CDR3 covers 14 residues. Germline values: CDR1 SQVTM, CDR2 ANQGSEA. CDR3 in amino acids: CSVAGTPSAYEQYF. CDR3 nucleotides: TGCAGCGTGGCCGGGACACCGTCCGCCTACGAGCAGTACTTC.

The rearrangement joins TRBV5-1 to TRBJ1-4; maybe TRBD1 (6 bases). This CDR3 is 16 amino acids long. Trimming took off 0 bases at V and 5 bases at J, with 14 bases between the two ends. Per the germline V gene, CDR1 is SGHRS and CDR2 is YFSETQ. CDR3 coding DNA: TGCGCCAGCAGCTTGGGGGGGGGCGCCGGGAATGAAAAACTGTTTTTT. Amino acid sequence: CASSLGGGAGNEKLFF.

At least ten counts were recorded for this clonotype. The J gene is TRBJ1-5, the V gene TRBV19, with a tentative D call TRBD1 (5 bases). The CDR3 covers 13 residues. Germline loops: CDR1 LNHDA, CDR2 SQIVND (reference sequence). V was shortened by 7 bases and J by 11 bases, with 18 bases between the two germline ends. The CDR3 is CASMGRGPLAQHF. CDR3 DNA: TGTGCCAGTATGGGACGGGGTCCCCTAGCCCAGCATTTT.

This clonotype has a count of ten or more. V and J are TRBV19 and TRBJ2-3; no reliable D call. CDR1 is LNHDA, CDR2 SQIVND, per germline (reference sequence). CDR3 length equals 14 residues. Trimming shortened V by 4 bases and J by 0 bases, and 8 bases separated the two germline ends. CDR3 bases: TGTGCCAGTAGTACCGGGTCTAGCACAGATACGCAGTATTTT. This sequence encodes CASSTGSSTDTQYF. Filled out from reference TRBV19 and TRBJ2-3, the complete variable domain reads DGGITQSPKYLFRKEGQNVTLSCEQNLNHDAMYWYRQDPGQGLRLIYYSQIVNDFQKGDIAEGYSVSREKKESFPLTVTSAQKNPTAFYLCASSTGSSTDTQYFGPGTRLTVL.

This clonotype was detected ten times or more. The chain is built from TRBV5-5 and TRBJ2-3; D is uncertain. Germline CDR1 and CDR2: SGHKS and YYEKEE (reference sequence). There are 15 residues in the CDR3. V lost 3 bases and J 5 bases, leaving 16 bases between the germline ends. The DNA of the CDR3 is TGTGCCAGCAGCTCTTCCCCAGCGTTTCAAGATACGCAGTATTTT. Translation: CASSSSPAFQDTQYF. The full variable domain, in which reference TRBV5-5 and TRBJ2-3 provide the parts outside the CDR3, is DAGVTQSPTHLIKTRGQQVTLRCSPISGHKSVSWYQQVLGQGPQFIFQYYEKEERGRGNFPDRFSARQFPNYSSELNVNALLLGDSALYLCASSSSPAFQDTQYFGPGTRLTVL.

The chain couples TRBV20-1 to TRBJ1-1; no clear D gene. This CDR3 has 14 residues. Trimming took 0 bases from V and 4 from J, leaving 12 bases between them. CDR1 is DFQATT, CDR2 SNEGSKA, per germline (reference sequence). CDR3 DNA sequence: TGCAGTGCTAGAGAGCGGCAAGTGAGCACTGAAGCTTTCTTT. Protein product: CSARERQVSTEAFF.

This clonotype has more than one count but fewer than ten. The chain employs TRBV7-9 and TRBJ1-2; TRBD1 matches 8 bases. Per germline, CDR1 SEHNR and CDR2 FQNEAQ (reference sequence). The CDR3 sequence is 14 residues long. V lost 3 bases and J lost 4; bases outside the gene matches: 4. The CDR3 sequence: CASSLGTGSYGYTF. In nucleotides, the CDR3 is TGTGCCAGCAGCTTGGGGACAGGTAGCTATGGCTACACCTTC.

In this sample, this clonotype turned up many times. The V and J genes are TRBV5-5 and TRBJ1-1; the D gene is possibly TRBD1 (6 bases). The CDR3 is 15 amino acids. Per the germline V gene, CDR1 is SGHKS and CDR2 is YYEKEE (reference sequence). Deletions cut 2 bases from V and 2 bases from J, with 13 bases between. CDR3 coding DNA: TGTGCCAGCAGCTTACAGGGACCCCGCAACACTGAAGCTTTCTTT. Protein sequence: CASSLQGPRNTEAFF.

There are many counts of this clonotype. The chain links TRBV9 to TRBJ2-3; TRBD2 agrees at 14 bases. V shed 3 bases, J shed 3 bases, and the junction held 6 bases outside the gene matches. Germline V lookup: CDR1 SGDLS, CDR2 YYNGEE. The CDR3 contains 17 residues. CDR3 residues: CASSGRTSGGSTDTQYF. The CDR3 DNA is TGTGCCAGCAGCGGGCGGACTAGCGGGGGGTCGACAGATACGCAGTATTTT.

The chain carries TRBV12-3 or TRBV12-4 and TRBJ2-1, with D perhaps assigned TRBD1 or TRBD2 (5 bases each). Trimming took off 3 bases at V and 12 bases at J, with 12 bases between the two ends. This CDR3 has 12 amino acids. The CDR3: CASSFGGSGQFF. CDR3 in DNA: TGTGCCAGCAGTTTTGGGGGATCGGGGCAGTTCTTC.

In this sample, this clonotype turned up many times. The CDR3 nucleotides read TGTGCCAGCAGCTCCGGACAGACCAATCAGCCCCAGCATTTT. Translation gives CASSSGQTNQPQHF. V gene TRBV7-9 combines with J gene TRBJ1-5; possibly TRBD1 for D (6 bases). V shed 4 bases and J shed 3 bases, with 10 bases lying between them. Germline V CDR1 and CDR2: SEHNR, FQNEAQ (reference sequence). CDR3 length equals 14 residues.

This clonotype was counted between two and nine times. The genes are TRBV20-1 and TRBJ1-1, with D hard to call. CDR1 is DFQATT and CDR2 is SNEGSKA in the germline V gene (reference sequence). The V end lost 6 bases, the J end lost 2 bases, and 10 bases lay between the germline ends. The CDR3 spans 12 residues. The CDR3 loop reads CSAPDGNTEAFF. The CDR3 DNA sequence: TGCAGTGCCCCCGACGGAAACACTGAAGCTTTCTTT.

This sequence joins TRBV5-5 and TRBJ2-1; TRBD2 matches 9 bases. V lost 4 bases to trimming and J lost 4 bases; unmatched junction nucleotides: 9. Germline V gene sequence: CDR1 SGHKS, CDR2 YYEKEE (reference sequence). The CDR3 consists of 16 residues. The CDR3 loop reads CASSIRLSGGYNEQFF. The DNA of the CDR3 is TGTGCCAGCAGCATCCGACTTAGCGGGGGATACAATGAGCAGTTCTTC.

The CDR3 here is CATSRDRGIGNTIYF. The DNA of the CDR3 is TGTGCCACCAGCAGAGATCGAGGGATTGGAAACACCATATATTTT. The V gene is TRBV15, the J gene TRBJ1-3; D unresolved. The CDR3 runs to 15 residues. Per germline, CDR1 LNHNV and CDR2 YYDKDF (reference sequence). Trimming removed 0 bases at V and 3 bases at J, with 9 bases between.

This clonotype was observed many times. This sequence joins TRBV11-2 and TRBJ2-3; TRBD1 agrees at 9 bases. This CDR3 has 15 amino acids. J was trimmed by 3 bases and V by 7 bases; bases with no gene match: 8. The V gene's germline CDR1 is SGHAT and CDR2 FQNNGV. Written as DNA, the CDR3 is TGTGCCAGCACCAGCCTGGGACAGGGAACAGATACGCAGTATTTT. Translation: CASTSLGQGTDTQYF.

This clonotype has ten or more counts. This sequence joins TRBV12-3 or TRBV12-4 and TRBJ1-1; TRBD1 aligns across 8 bases. The V and J ends lost 6 bases and 3 bases, in that order; junction bases with no gene match: 12. The CDR3 has 16 residues. The CDR3 spells CASRPATGQAYTEAFF. DNA of the CDR3: TGTGCCAGCAGACCGGCCACGGGACAGGCATACACTGAAGCTTTCTTT.

This rearrangement joins TRBV19 to TRBJ2-6; tentative D call: TRBD1 (6 bases). The CDR3 contains 15 residues. Trimming took 9 bases from V and 0 from J, leaving 12 bases between them. CDR1 is LNHDA, CDR2 SQIVND, per germline (reference sequence). The CDR3 loop reads CASRDTSSGANVLTF. The CDR3 DNA follows: TGTGCCAGCCGGGACACCAGCTCTGGGGCCAACGTCCTGACTTTC.

V usage is TRBV20-1 and J usage is TRBJ1-5; D is unclear. The CDR3 consists of 13 residues. V was clipped by 1 base and J by 7 bases, with 11 bases between them. Germline V gene data show CDR1 as DFQATT and CDR2 as SNEGSKA (reference sequence). The CDR3 DNA reads as TGCAGTGCTAGAGGGTTCTCGGAGCAGCCCCAGCATTTT. It specifies CSARGFSEQPQHF.

The V gene is TRBV5-1, the J gene TRBJ2-7, with D perhaps matching TRBD1 or TRBD2 (5 bases each). There are 12 residues in the CDR3. CDR1 is SGHRS, CDR2 YFSETQ, per germline. V was pared by 4 bases and J by 7 bases, with 12 bases between. Here the CDR3 reads CASSRLGAEQYF. In DNA, the CDR3 is TGCGCCAGCAGCAGACTCGGGGCTGAGCAGTACTTC.

This chain connects TRBV2 to TRBJ2-7; 7 bases line up with TRBD2. The V gene end was trimmed by 5 bases and the J gene end by 0 bases; junction bases not matched to a gene: 4. The germline V gene encodes CDR1 SNHLY and CDR2 FYNNEI. CDR3 length: 14 residues. The CDR3 DNA reads as TGTGCCAGCAGTAGCGGGACTCACTCCTACGAGCAGTACTTC. This encodes CASSSGTHSYEQYF.

About this clonotype: The germline gene is not matched at one end of the junction; a read error may be the cause. The gene calls are TRBV4-2 and TRBJ2-1; 8 bases line up with TRBD1. CDR1 and CDR2 from the germline V gene are LGHNA and YNFKEQ. The CDR3 is 15 amino acids. The CDR3 loop reads CASRTDRASFNEQFF. The CDR3 DNA reads TGTGCCAGCAGGACGGACAGGGCCTCCTTCAATGAGCAGTTCTTC.

The J gene is TRBJ1-6, the V gene TRBV11-2; TRBD1 aligns across 8 bases. Per the germline V gene, CDR1 is SGHAT and CDR2 is FQNNGV. V lost 11 bases and J lost 10; bases outside the gene matches: 19. The CDR3 loop spans 16 amino acids. CDR3 protein: CAGNSQGAGLRSPLHF. The DNA for the CDR3 is TGTGCCGGCAACTCCCAGGGGGCAGGGCTTCGATCACCCCTCCACTTT.